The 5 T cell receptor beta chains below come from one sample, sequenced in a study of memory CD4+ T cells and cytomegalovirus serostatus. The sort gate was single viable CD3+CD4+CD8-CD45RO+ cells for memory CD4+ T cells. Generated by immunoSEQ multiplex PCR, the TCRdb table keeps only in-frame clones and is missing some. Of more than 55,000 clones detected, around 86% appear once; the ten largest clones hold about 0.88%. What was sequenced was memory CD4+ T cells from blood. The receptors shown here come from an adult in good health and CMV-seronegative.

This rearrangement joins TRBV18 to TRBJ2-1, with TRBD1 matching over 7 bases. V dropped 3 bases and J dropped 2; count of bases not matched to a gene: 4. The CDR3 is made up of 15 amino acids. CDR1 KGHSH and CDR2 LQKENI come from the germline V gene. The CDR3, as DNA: TGTGCCAGCTCACCGATGGGACAGACCTACAATGAGCAGTTCTTC. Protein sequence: CASSPMGQTYNEQFF.

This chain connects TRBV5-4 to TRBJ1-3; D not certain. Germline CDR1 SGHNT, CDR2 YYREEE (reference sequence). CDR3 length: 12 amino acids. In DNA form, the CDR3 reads TGTGCGGGGAAGGGATCCGGAAACACCATATATTTT. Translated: CAGKGSGNTIYF.

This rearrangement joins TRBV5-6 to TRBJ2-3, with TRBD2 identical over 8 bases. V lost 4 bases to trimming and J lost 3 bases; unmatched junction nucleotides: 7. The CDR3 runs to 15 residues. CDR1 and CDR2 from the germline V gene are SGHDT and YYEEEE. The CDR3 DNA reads TGTGCCAGCAGCATGATAACGGGGGGGACAGATACGCAGTATTTT. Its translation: CASSMITGGTDTQYF.

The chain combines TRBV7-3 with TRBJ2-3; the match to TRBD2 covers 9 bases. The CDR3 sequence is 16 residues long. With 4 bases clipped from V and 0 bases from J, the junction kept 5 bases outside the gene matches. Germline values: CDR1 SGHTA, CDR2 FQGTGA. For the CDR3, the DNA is TGTGCCAGCAGCTACGGGACTAGCCGTAGCACAGATACGCAGTATTTT. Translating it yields CASSYGTSRSTDTQYF.

The CDR3, as DNA: TGTGCCAGCAGTCCGGGACAGTCCTACAATGAGCAGTTCTTC. The encoded protein is CASSPGQSYNEQFF. The chain is built from TRBV6-1 and TRBJ2-1, with 7 bases lining up with TRBD1. The germline CDR1 and CDR2 sequences are MNHNS and SASEGT. This CDR3 has 14 residues. Trimming at V came to 5 bases and at J to 1 base, leaving 2 bases not matched to a gene.